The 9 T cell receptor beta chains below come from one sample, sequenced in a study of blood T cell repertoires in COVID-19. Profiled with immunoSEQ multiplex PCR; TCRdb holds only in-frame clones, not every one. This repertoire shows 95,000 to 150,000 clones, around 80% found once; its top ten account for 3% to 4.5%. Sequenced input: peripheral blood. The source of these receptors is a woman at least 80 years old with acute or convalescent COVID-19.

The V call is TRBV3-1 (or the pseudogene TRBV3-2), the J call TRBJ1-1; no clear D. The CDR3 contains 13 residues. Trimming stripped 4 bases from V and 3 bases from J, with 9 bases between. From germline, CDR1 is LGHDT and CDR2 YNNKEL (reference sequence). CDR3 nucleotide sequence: TGTGCCAGCAGCCTGAGGTCCGACACTGAAGCTTTCTTT. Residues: CASSLRSDTEAFF.

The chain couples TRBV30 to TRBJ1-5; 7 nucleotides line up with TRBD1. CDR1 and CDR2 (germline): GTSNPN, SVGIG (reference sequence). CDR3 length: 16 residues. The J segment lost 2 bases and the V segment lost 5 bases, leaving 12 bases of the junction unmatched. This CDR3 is CAWENRGNFGNQPQHF. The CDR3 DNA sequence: TGTGCCTGGGAGAACAGGGGTAATTTCGGCAATCAGCCCCAGCATTTT.

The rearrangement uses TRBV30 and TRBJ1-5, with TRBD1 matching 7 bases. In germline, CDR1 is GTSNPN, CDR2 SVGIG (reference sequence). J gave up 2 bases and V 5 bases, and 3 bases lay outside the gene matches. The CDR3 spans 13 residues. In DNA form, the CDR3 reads TGTGCCTGGGCTGGGACAGGCAATCAGCCCCAGCATTTT. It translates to CAWAGTGNQPQHF.

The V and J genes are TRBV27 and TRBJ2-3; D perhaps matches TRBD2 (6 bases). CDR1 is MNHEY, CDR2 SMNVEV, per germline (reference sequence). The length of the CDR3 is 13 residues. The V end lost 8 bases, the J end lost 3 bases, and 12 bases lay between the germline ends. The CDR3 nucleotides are TGTGCCAGCTGCATCGCGGGGACAGATACGCAGTATTTT. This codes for CASCIAGTDTQYF.

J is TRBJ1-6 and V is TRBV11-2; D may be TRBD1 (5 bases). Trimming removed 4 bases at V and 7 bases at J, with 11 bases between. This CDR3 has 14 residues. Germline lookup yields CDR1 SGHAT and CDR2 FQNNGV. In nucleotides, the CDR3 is TGTGCCAGCAGCTCCGCCGGGGGAAATTCACCCCTCCACTTT. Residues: CASSSAGGNSPLHF.

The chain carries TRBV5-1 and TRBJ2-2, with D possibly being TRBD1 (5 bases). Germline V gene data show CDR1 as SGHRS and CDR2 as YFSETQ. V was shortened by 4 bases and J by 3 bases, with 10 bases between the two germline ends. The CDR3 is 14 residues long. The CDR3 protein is CASSPQGDTGELFF. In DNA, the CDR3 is TGCGCCAGCAGCCCCCAAGGGGACACCGGGGAGCTGTTTTTT.

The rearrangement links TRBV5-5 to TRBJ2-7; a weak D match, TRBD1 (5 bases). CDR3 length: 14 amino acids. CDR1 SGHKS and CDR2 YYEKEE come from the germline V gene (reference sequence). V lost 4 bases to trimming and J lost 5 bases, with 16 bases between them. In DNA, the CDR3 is TGTGCCAGCAGCCCACAGGTCGTGTGGGACGAGCAGTACTTC. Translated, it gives CASSPQVVWDEQYF.

CDR3 region: CASSESMQGNSPLHF. The CDR3 bases are TGTGCCAGCAGTGAGAGTATGCAGGGGAATTCACCCCTCCACTTT. The chain employs TRBV2 and TRBJ1-6, with D possibly being TRBD1 (6 bases). CDR3 length: 15 amino acids. Germline loops: CDR1 SNHLY, CDR2 FYNNEI. Trimming took off 3 bases at V and 7 bases at J, with 13 bases between the two ends.

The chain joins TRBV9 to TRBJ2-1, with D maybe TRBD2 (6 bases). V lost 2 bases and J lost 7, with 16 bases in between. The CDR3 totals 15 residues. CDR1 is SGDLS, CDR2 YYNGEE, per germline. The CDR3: CASSVGGVGRNEQFF. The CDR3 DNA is TGTGCCAGCAGCGTGGGGGGAGTGGGTAGAAATGAGCAGTTCTTC.